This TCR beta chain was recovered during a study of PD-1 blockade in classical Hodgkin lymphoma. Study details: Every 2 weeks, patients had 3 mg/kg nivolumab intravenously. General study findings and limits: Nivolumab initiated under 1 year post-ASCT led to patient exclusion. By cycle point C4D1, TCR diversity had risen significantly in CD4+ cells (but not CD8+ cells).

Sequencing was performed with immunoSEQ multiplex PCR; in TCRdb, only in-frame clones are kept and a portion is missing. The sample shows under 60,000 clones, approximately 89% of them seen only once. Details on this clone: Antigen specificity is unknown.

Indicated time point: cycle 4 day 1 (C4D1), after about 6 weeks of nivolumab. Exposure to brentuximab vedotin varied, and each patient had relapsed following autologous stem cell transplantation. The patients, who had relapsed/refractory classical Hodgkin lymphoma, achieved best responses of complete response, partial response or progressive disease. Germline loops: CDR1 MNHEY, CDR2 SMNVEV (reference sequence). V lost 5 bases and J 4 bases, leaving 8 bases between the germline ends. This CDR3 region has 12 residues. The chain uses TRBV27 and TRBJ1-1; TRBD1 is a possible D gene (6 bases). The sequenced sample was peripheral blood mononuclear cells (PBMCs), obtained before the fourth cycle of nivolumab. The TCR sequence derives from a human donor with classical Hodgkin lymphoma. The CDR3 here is CASSPQGTEAFF. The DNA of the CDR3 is TGTGCCAGCAGTCCACAGGGCACTGAAGCTTTCTTT.